The rows below give T cell receptor beta chains drawn from one sample of a study of T cells in Graves' hyperthyroidism and ophthalmopathy. From the multiplex PCR reads, TCRdb called clonotypes with MiXCR, one entry per CDR3 protein. The table shows roughly 240,000 distinct CDR3 sequences, with 24% occurring only once. The sample was blood. The origin of the receptors is a woman in her 40s with Graves' ophthalmopathy. Each CDR3 is given with its conserved first and last residue. The order of the fields is J gene, clone size, V gene, D gene, CDR3 DNA, CDR3 protein. A D gene is named only where the DNA matches it firmly. Not every row has a clone size; where given, it reads once, few, many or a size class.

J: TRBJ1-1; size: many; V: TRBV29-1; D: TRBD1; DNA: TGCAGCGTTGTGGTCAGGGGGCTTTTGAACACTGAAGCTTTCTTT; CDR3: CSVVVRGLLNTEAFF
J: TRBJ2-5; size: NA; V: TRBV11-2; D: NA; DNA: TGTGCCAGCAGCTCGGACAGTGGGACCCAGTACTTC; CDR3: CASSSDSGTQYF
J: TRBJ1-5; size: many; V: TRBV6-2/TRBV6-3; D: NA; DNA: TGTGCCAGCACTATGACAGGTGGACACCAGCCCCAGCATTTT; CDR3: CASTMTGGHQPQHF
J: TRBJ1-1; size: many; V: TRBV29-1; D: NA; DNA: TGCAGCGTTGAAGATCAGATATCGGTCAGCACTGAAGCTTTCTTT; CDR3: CSVEDQISVSTEAFF
J: TRBJ1-3; size: many; V: TRBV5-6; D: NA; DNA: TGTGCCAGCAGCACGGGACATTCTGGAAACACCATATATTTT; CDR3: CASSTGHSGNTIYF
J: TRBJ2-5; size: many; V: TRBV12-3/TRBV12-4; D: TRBD2; DNA: TGTGCCAGCAGTCCGTACAACTATAATGGACTAGCGGGAGAGACCCAGTACTTC; CDR3: CASSPYNYNGLAGETQYF
J: TRBJ1-1; size: NA; V: TRBV6-1; D: NA; DNA: TGTGCCAGCAGTGAACAGGGGCCTAACACTGAAGCTTTCTTT; CDR3: CASSEQGPNTEAFF
J: TRBJ2-7; size: many; V: TRBV11-2; D: TRBD2; DNA: TGTGCCAGCAGCCCTAGCGGGATCAGTCCTTACGAGCAGTACTTC; CDR3: CASSPSGISPYEQYF
J: TRBJ1-1; size: NA; V: TRBV28; D: TRBD1; DNA: TGTGCCAGCGGAATCGGACAGGGGGCGATGAACACTGAAGCTTTCTTT; CDR3: CASGIGQGAMNTEAFF
J: TRBJ2-7; size: NA; V: TRBV11-2; D: TRBD2; DNA: TGTGCCAGCAGCCTAGCGGGAGGAGAGGAGCAGTACTTC; CDR3: CASSLAGGEEQYF
J: TRBJ2-7; size: many; V: TRBV28; D: TRBD1; DNA: TGTGCCAGCAGTGGGACAGCAGTCTACGAGCAGTACTTC; CDR3: CASSGTAVYEQYF
J: TRBJ2-2; size: many; V: TRBV28; D: NA; DNA: TGTGCCAGCATGGGGTTGGGGACCGGGGAGCTGTTTTTT; CDR3: CASMGLGTGELFF
J: TRBJ2-7; size: few; V: TRBV10-2; D: TRBD1; DNA: TGCGCCAGCAGGACGACAGGGCTCGGGTACGAGCAGTACTTC; CDR3: CASRTTGLGYEQYF
J: TRBJ2-7; size: NA; V: TRBV6-1; D: NA; DNA: TGTGCCAGCACCCAAGGTAGTATTATTATTGGGCAGTACTTC; CDR3: CASTQGSIIIGQYF
J: TRBJ2-2; size: NA; V: TRBV6-5; D: NA; DNA: TGTGCCAGCAGTTCGGAGGAGAACACCGGGGAGCTGTTTTTT; CDR3: CASSSEENTGELFF
J: TRBJ1-2; size: many; V: TRBV7-2; D: TRBD1; DNA: TGTGCCAGCAGCCGTCCGGGACAGAACTATGGCTACACCTTC; CDR3: CASSRPGQNYGYTF
J: TRBJ1-1; size: NA; V: TRBV20-1; D: NA; DNA: TGCAGTGCTAGTTATGGGGGGGGAAAAGCTTTCTTT; CDR3: CSASYGGGKAFF
J: TRBJ1-1; size: NA; V: TRBV7-2; D: NA; DNA: TGTGCCAGCAGCTTTTTGGTGAACACTGAAGCTTTCTTT; CDR3: CASSFLVNTEAFF
J: TRBJ1-3; size: many; V: TRBV12-3/TRBV12-4; D: TRBD1; DNA: TGTGCCAGCAGGGCTGACAGGGCTGGAAACACCATATATTTT; CDR3: CASRADRAGNTIYF
J: TRBJ2-7; size: once; V: TRBV6-5; D: TRBD2; DNA: TGTGCCAGCAGTTCTACTAGCGGGAGTGGACCCGAGCAGTACTTC; CDR3: CASSSTSGSGPEQYF
J: TRBJ2-7; size: many; V: TRBV28; D: TRBD1; DNA: TGTGCCAGCAGACAACAGGGGGCAGTTTTATACGAGCAGTACTTC; CDR3: CASRQQGAVLYEQYF
J: TRBJ1-2; size: many; V: TRBV18; D: NA; DNA: TGTGCCAGCTCACCCACTGGGGAAACCTATGGCTACACCTTC; CDR3: CASSPTGETYGYTF
J: TRBJ2-7; size: many; V: TRBV28; D: NA; DNA: TGTGCCAGCAGTGGGGACTTAGGGACGAAGTACTTC; CDR3: CASSGDLGTKYF
J: TRBJ1-2; size: NA; V: TRBV7-8; D: TRBD1; DNA: TGTGCCAGCAGCTCAGGGGGGGTGCGTGGCTACACCTTC; CDR3: CASSSGGVRGYTF
J: TRBJ2-4; size: NA; V: TRBV2; D: NA; DNA: TGTGCCAGCCATGGGGTTCTAGCCAAAAACATTCAGTACTTC; CDR3: CASHGVLAKNIQYF
J: TRBJ1-5; size: many; V: TRBV28; D: NA; DNA: TGTGCCAGCAGTCGACTACAGGGTACCAATCAGCCCCAGCATTTT; CDR3: CASSRLQGTNQPQHF
J: TRBJ1-5; size: many; V: TRBV5-1; D: TRBD1; DNA: TGCGCCAGCAGCTTGGGGACAGGGTTGACTCAGCCCCAGCATTTT; CDR3: CASSLGTGLTQPQHF
J: TRBJ1-2; size: many; V: TRBV2; D: NA; DNA: TGTGCCAGCAGTGGGGCCAGGGCGCCCTATGGCTACACCTTC; CDR3: CASSGARAPYGYTF
J: TRBJ2-6; size: many; V: TRBV20-1; D: NA; DNA: TGCAGTGCCGCAAGCCCTGGGGCCAACGTCCTGACTTTC; CDR3: CSAASPGANVLTF
J: TRBJ1-1; size: many; V: TRBV7-3; D: NA; DNA: TGTGCCAGCAGCCCAAGCCCGGACTCGCTGGGGGCTTTCTTT; CDR3: CASSPSPDSLGAFF
J: TRBJ2-5; size: many; V: TRBV28; D: NA; DNA: TGTGCCAGCACCCTATCTGGGGGTGAGACCCAGTACTTC; CDR3: CASTLSGGETQYF
J: TRBJ1-3; size: many; V: TRBV29-1; D: NA; DNA: TGCAGCGTTGTCCTGGACAGCTCTGGAAACACCATATATTTT; CDR3: CSVVLDSSGNTIYF